This section outlines one TCR beta chain sequence together with its context. Its target is unknown. The whole isolated RNA underwent reverse transcription, so sequencing captured expressed TCRB transcripts. The table came from immunoSEQ multiplex PCR; TCRdb's copy has only in-frame clones and leaves some out. The repertoire holds about 320,000 clones, with less than 15% as singletons. V dropped 6 bases and J dropped 3 bases, with 6 bases sitting between them. CDR1 is SNHLY and CDR2 is FYNNEI in the germline V gene. CDR3 length: 11 amino acids. The data stem from a study of beta chain features in type 1 diabetes. Regarding the study as a whole: More deletions and fewer insertions at VDJ junctions were seen in type 1 diabetes patients. PCR might pick shorter templates more often, in the same way for patients and controls. A greater similarity of naive, central memory and Treg TCRB repertoires was seen among patients than among healthy donors.

A heparinised blood draw that averaged approximately 120 mL was obtained once from each donor. The source material was central memory CD4+ T cells from blood. The chain combines TRBV2 with TRBJ2-7; no clear D. This TCR was recovered from a man aged 30 to 45 in good health. CDR3 nucleotide sequence: TGTGCCAGCAGGATGTTCTACGAGCAGTACTTC. Translating gives CASRMFYEQYF.